This entry lists 27 T cell receptor beta chains sequenced from one sample in a study of neoadjuvant anti-PD-1 for oral cavity cancer. Indicated time point: after neoadjuvant nivolumab, at surgical resection. The repertoire was sequenced with immunoSEQ multiplex PCR; TCRdb's copy has only in-frame clones and lacks some. The sample has roughly 9,000 clones, about 59% seen once; the top ten hold nearly 4.5%. Here the sequenced sample was PBMCs, taken after nivolumab (anti-PD-1) treatment. All receptors come from a person aged 35-79 years with oral cavity squamous cell carcinoma.

This clone has a handful of counts. The chain uses TRBV5-1 and TRBJ1-5, with a weak D call TRBD1 (5 bases). This CDR3 is 15 amino acids long. V was cut by 0 bases and J by 1 base, with 8 bases left in between. Germline V gives CDR1 SGHRS, CDR2 YFSETQ. CDR3 sequence: CASSLGGKSNQPQHF. In DNA form, the CDR3 reads TGCGCCAGCAGCTTGGGGGGGAAGAGCAATCAGCCCCAGCATTTT.

J is TRBJ2-2 and V is TRBV5-1; 8 nucleotides line up with TRBD2. J was trimmed by 0 bases and V by 5 bases; bases with no gene match: 6. The CDR3 loop spans 16 amino acids. CDR1 is SGHRS, CDR2 YFSETQ, per germline. The chain's CDR3 is CASSALAGTNTGELFF. The CDR3 DNA reads as TGCGCCAGCAGTGCCTTAGCGGGAACGAACACCGGGGAGCTGTTTTTT.

This chain joins TRBV28 and TRBJ2-1; D call uncertain. The CDR3 runs 15 residues. The ends were cut back, 7 bases at V and 7 bases at J, with 20 bases in the middle. Germline V gene lookup returns CDR1 MDHEN and CDR2 SYDVKM. The CDR3 sequence: CASIGLAGFGNEQFF. The DNA for the CDR3 is TGTGCCAGCATTGGGTTAGCCGGATTCGGGAATGAGCAGTTCTTC.

The chain combines TRBV5-1 with TRBJ2-7; possibly TRBD2 for D (6 bases). V was cut by 2 bases and J by 3 bases, with 18 bases left in between. CDR1 SGHRS and CDR2 YFSETQ come from the germline V gene. CDR3 length equals 16 residues. CDR3 loop: CASSLRGGYSYYEQYF. The CDR3 DNA sequence: TGCGCCAGCAGCTTAAGGGGAGGCTACTCATACTACGAGCAGTACTTC.

This chain connects TRBV2 to TRBJ2-6; tentative D call: TRBD2 (7 bases). The CDR3 runs to 15 residues. The V and J ends lost 11 bases and 4 bases respectively, with 18 bases between them. CDR1 is SNHLY and CDR2 is FYNNEI in the germline V gene. This chain's CDR3 is CASQGRGYGANVLTF. CDR3 nucleotide sequence: TGTGCCTCCCAGGGGAGGGGCTACGGGGCCAACGTCCTGACTTTC.

This clone has a handful of counts. This rearrangement joins TRBV6-6 to TRBJ1-4, with D perhaps matching TRBD1 (5 bases). CDR1 is MNHNY, CDR2 SVGAGI, per germline (reference sequence). V lost 5 bases and J 4 bases, leaving 8 bases between the germline ends. The CDR3 spans 13 residues. The CDR3 reads CASSRDYNEKLFF. The CDR3 coding sequence is TGTGCCAGCAGTCGGGACTATAATGAAAAACTGTTTTTT.

The chain recombines TRBV10-2 with TRBJ1-1; D call uncertain. Germline V gene data show CDR1 as WSHSY and CDR2 as SAAADI. The V and J ends lost 3 bases and 1 base respectively, with 18 bases between them. This CDR3 region has 17 residues. CDR3 amino acids: CASSDPGGSDRNTEAFF. The CDR3 DNA reads as TGCGCCAGCAGTGACCCAGGAGGGAGCGATAGGAACACTGAAGCTTTCTTT.

This clone was picked up a small number of times. This sequence joins TRBV19 and TRBJ1-2; D is undetermined. Germline V gives CDR1 LNHDA, CDR2 SQIVND (reference sequence). V lost 3 bases and J lost 4, with 3 bases in between. CDR3 size: 11 residues. This chain's CDR3 is CASSIGYGYTF. In DNA, the CDR3 is TGTGCCAGTAGTATCGGCTATGGCTACACCTTC.

The rearrangement joins TRBV6-1 to TRBJ2-3; TRBD2 is a possible D gene (6 bases). Trimming cost V 10 bases and J 2 bases, with 7 bases left between them. Germline loops: CDR1 MNHNS, CDR2 SASEGT. The CDR3 totals 11 residues. The CDR3 spells CAIAVTDTQYF. The CDR3 nucleotides read TGTGCCATAGCGGTCACAGATACGCAGTATTTT.

The V and J genes are TRBV9 and TRBJ2-1, with 10 positions matching TRBD2. V was pared by 7 bases and J by 6 bases, with 4 bases of the junction left unmatched. Germline V gene lookup returns CDR1 SGDLS and CDR2 YYNGEE. The CDR3 is made up of 13 amino acids. The chain's CDR3 is CASAGLAPNEQFF. The CDR3 nucleotides are TGTGCCAGCGCGGGACTAGCGCCCAATGAGCAGTTCTTC.

The V and J genes are TRBV28 and TRBJ2-7; D gene uncertain. Germline lookup yields CDR1 MDHEN and CDR2 SYDVKM. The ends were cut back, 4 bases at V and 5 bases at J, with 18 bases in the middle. This CDR3 comprises 15 residues. CDR3 region: CASSSPGRLVNEQYF. In DNA, the CDR3 is TGTGCCAGCAGTTCGCCCGGCCGACTTGTGAACGAGCAGTACTTC.

V usage is TRBV5-1 and J usage is TRBJ2-5; D perhaps matches TRBD1 (6 bases). Germline V CDR1 and CDR2: SGHRS, YFSETQ. V was cut by 4 bases and J by 2 bases, with 9 bases left in between. CDR3 length: 13 residues. The CDR3 sequence: CASSNRAQETQYF. In DNA, the CDR3 is TGCGCCAGCAGCAACAGGGCTCAAGAGACCCAGTACTTC.

The chain has TRBV30 and TRBJ2-7; D is perhaps TRBD2 (6 bases). The V and J ends lost 5 bases and 3 bases respectively, with 17 bases between them. The CDR3 consists of 14 residues. Germline values: CDR1 GTSNPN, CDR2 SVGIG (reference sequence). DNA for the CDR3: TGTGCCTGGCAACGGGAGAATGATTTCTACGAGCAGTACTTC. Its translation: CAWQRENDFYEQYF.

The chain links TRBV19 to TRBJ2-3; tentative D call: TRBD1 (5 bases). Germline V gives CDR1 LNHDA, CDR2 SQIVND (reference sequence). The CDR3 contains 17 residues. V dropped 6 bases and J dropped 5 bases, with 24 bases sitting between them. The CDR3 here is CASSFTGRALRGDTQYF. DNA of the CDR3: TGTGCCAGTAGCTTCACCGGCCGGGCCCTTAGGGGAGATACGCAGTATTTT. Combining the CDR3 with reference TRBV19 and TRBJ2-3 gives the whole variable domain DGGITQSPKYLFRKEGQNVTLSCEQNLNHDAMYWYRQDPGQGLRLIYYSQIVNDFQKGDIAEGYSVSREKKESFPLTVTSAQKNPTAFYLCASSFTGRALRGDTQYFGPGTRLTVL.

This clone has only one observation. The chain combines TRBV7-2 with TRBJ2-1, with D perhaps matching TRBD1 (6 bases). Trimming pared 5 bases from V and 6 bases from J, leaving 14 bases between. The CDR3 is 14 residues long. Germline loops: CDR1 SGHTA, CDR2 FQGNSA. The CDR3 loop reads CASSPGTFVNEQFF. The CDR3, as DNA: TGTGCCAGCAGCCCCGGGACATTCGTCAATGAGCAGTTCTTC. The variable domain in full, with the rest retrieved from reference TRBV7-2 and TRBJ2-1, is GAGVSQSPSNKVTEKGKDVELRCDPISGHTALYWYRQSLGQGLEFLIYFQGNSAPDKSGLPSDRFSAERTGGSVSTLTIQRTQQEDSAVYLCASSPGTFVNEQFFGPGTRLTVL.

The CDR3 loop reads CASSVHSGSGANVLTF. As DNA, the CDR3 is TGTGCCAGCAGTGTTCACAGTGGTTCTGGGGCCAACGTCCTGACTTTC. The chain combines TRBV25-1 with TRBJ2-6; no clear D. V was pared by 4 bases and J by 1 base, with 11 bases between. CDR1 and CDR2 (germline): MGHDK, SYGVNS. This CDR3 contains 16 residues.

This clone was seen more than once but under ten times. The chain is built from TRBV5-6 and TRBJ2-5; D unclear. This CDR3 has 13 residues. Germline values: CDR1 SGHDT, CDR2 YYEEEE. With 4 bases removed from V and 0 bases from J, the gap between germline ends came to 7 bases. The CDR3 DNA follows: TGTGCCAGCAGCCCCGGGCACCAAGAGACCCAGTACTTC. This translates into CASSPGHQETQYF.

The V call is TRBV11-2, the J call TRBJ1-1; possibly TRBD1 for D (6 bases). Looked up from germline, CDR1 is SGHAT and CDR2 is FQNNGV. This CDR3 region has 16 residues. V shed 5 bases and J shed 0 bases, with 16 bases lying between them. The CDR3 is CASSQNRVKVNTEAFF. Here the CDR3 DNA reads TGTGCCAGCAGCCAAAACAGGGTCAAAGTGAACACTGAAGCTTTCTTT.

This clone has a handful of counts. The V gene is TRBV6-5, the J gene TRBJ2-5; TRBD2 matches at 9 bases. Germline lookup yields CDR1 MNHEY and CDR2 SVGAGI. Losses at the gene ends were 3 bases for V and 3 bases for J; bases not matched to a gene: 5. The length of the CDR3 is 15 residues. The CDR3 nucleotides read TGTGCCAGCAGTTATAGGGCTAGCGGGAAAGAGACCCAGTACTTC. Its protein is CASSYRASGKETQYF.

The chain has TRBV2 and TRBJ2-5, with 14 bases matching TRBD2. TRBJ2-7 matches the DNA end more closely, so the J call is doubtful. The CDR3 is 15 amino acids. Germline V gene data show CDR1 as SNHLY and CDR2 as FYNNEI. CDR3 nucleotides: TGTGCCAGCAAAAGGACTAGCGGGGGGACTAACGAGCAGTACTTC. The encoded protein is CASKRTSGGTNEQYF.

This clone appeared a few times. V is TRBV7-6 and J is TRBJ1-4; no reliable D call. Trimming stripped 4 bases from V and 0 bases from J, with 3 bases between. This CDR3 comprises 13 residues. CDR1 and CDR2 (germline): SGHVS, FNYEAQ. The CDR3 loop is CASSYATNEKLFF. The CDR3 DNA reads as TGTGCCAGCAGCTATGCAACTAATGAAAAACTGTTTTTT.

The genes are TRBV9 and TRBJ1-2; TRBD1 agrees at 9 bases. This CDR3 has 15 amino acids. Per germline, CDR1 SGDLS and CDR2 YYNGEE. The trim removed 5 bases at V and 5 bases at J, leaving 10 bases unmatched. Written as DNA, the CDR3 is TGTGCCAGCAGTAAGACACAGGGGGCCGTTTATGGCTACACCTTC. Translated: CASSKTQGAVYGYTF.

V is TRBV7-2 and J is TRBJ1-2, with D perhaps matching TRBD1 (5 bases). The germline gives CDR1 SGHTA, CDR2 FQGNSA. V lost 6 bases to trimming and J lost 6 bases, with 17 bases between them. The CDR3 spans 14 residues. The DNA of the CDR3 is TGTGCCAGCAGTTTTGACGGGACCCGAGATGGCTACACCTTC. Its translation: CASSFDGTRDGYTF.

V and J are TRBV30 and TRBJ1-4, with D tentatively TRBD1 (6 bases). The CDR3 covers 12 residues. The V gene's germline CDR1 is GTSNPN and CDR2 SVGIG (reference sequence). Trimming took off 8 bases at V and 10 bases at J, with 17 bases between the two ends. DNA of the CDR3: TGTGCCATCTATGACAGGTCGGGAAAACTGTTTTTT. This sequence encodes CAIYDRSGKLFF.

J is TRBJ1-1 and V is TRBV18; 10 bases align to TRBD1. CDR3 length: 15 amino acids. Losses at the gene ends were 4 bases for V and 3 bases for J; bases not matched to a gene: 5. Germline-derived CDR1 and CDR2 are KGHSH and LQKENI. The CDR3 DNA reads as TGTGCCAGCTCACTGGACAGGGGGGGTGACACTGAAGCTTTCTTT. It translates to CASSLDRGGDTEAFF.

CDR3 DNA: TGTGCCAGCAGCCCCCCCCGGGCCAGGGGTAGCACAGATACGCAGTATTTT. Residues: CASSPPRARGSTDTQYF. The chain uses TRBV7-6 and TRBJ2-3; possibly TRBD1 for D (6 bases). V lost 5 bases and J lost 0, with 18 bases in between. The CDR3 spans 17 residues. The V gene's germline CDR1 is SGHVS and CDR2 FNYEAQ. The variable domain in full, completed from reference TRBV7-6 and TRBJ2-3, reads GAGVSQSPRYKVTKRGQDVALRCDPISGHVSLYWYRQALGQGPEFLTYFNYEAQQDKSGLPNDRFSAERPEGSISTLTIQRTEQRDSAMYRCASSPPRARGSTDTQYFGPGTRLTVL.

The rearrangement links TRBV7-9 to TRBJ2-7, with D possibly called TRBD1 or TRBD2 (7 bases each). This CDR3 contains 15 residues. The V end was cut by 6 bases, the J end by 6 bases, with 21 bases between. CDR1 is SEHNR, CDR2 FQNEAQ, per germline (reference sequence). The CDR3 DNA follows: TGTGCCAGCAGTTCCCCAGGGGGGGTTCGAGGCGAGCAGTACTTC. Its translation: CASSSPGGVRGEQYF.